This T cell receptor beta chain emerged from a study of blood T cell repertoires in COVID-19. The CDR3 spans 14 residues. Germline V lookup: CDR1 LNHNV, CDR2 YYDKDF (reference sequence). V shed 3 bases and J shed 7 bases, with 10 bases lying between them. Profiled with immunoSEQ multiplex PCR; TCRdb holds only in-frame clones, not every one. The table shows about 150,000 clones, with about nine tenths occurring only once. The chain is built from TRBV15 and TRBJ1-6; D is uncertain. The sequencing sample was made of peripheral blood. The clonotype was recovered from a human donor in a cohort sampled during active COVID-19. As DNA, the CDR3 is TGTGCCACCAGCAGGGATATCGGGAATTCACCCCTCCACTTT. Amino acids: CATSRDIGNSPLHF.